One TCR beta chain is described in this entry. Its target is unknown. The data were taken from a study of a mutant IDH1 vaccine in newly diagnosed glioma. Study results and caveats: Detectable vaccine-induced immune responses arose in around 95% of patients.

The CDR3 totals 15 residues. Germline CDR1 LNHNV, CDR2 YYDKDF (reference sequence). V was shortened by 3 bases and J by 6 bases, with 14 bases between the two germline ends. Time point of the sample: week 11, during vaccination. Doses comprised 300 ug of mutant IDH1 20-mer peptide each, plus topical imiquimod. Assay used: immunoSEQ multiplex PCR; TCRdb lists only in-frame clones, some missing. The table includes around 20,000 clones, approximately 89% detected once. The source was PBMCs, collected from a glioma patient whose treatment included an IDH1 peptide vaccine. The chain uses TRBV15 and TRBJ1-4; TRBD1 might be the D (5 bases). The receptor comes from a woman aged 40 to 49 with glioma. Here the CDR3 reads CATSRGEVPDEKLFF. The DNA of the CDR3 is TGTGCCACCAGCAGGGGGGAAGTCCCCGATGAAAAACTGTTTTTT.